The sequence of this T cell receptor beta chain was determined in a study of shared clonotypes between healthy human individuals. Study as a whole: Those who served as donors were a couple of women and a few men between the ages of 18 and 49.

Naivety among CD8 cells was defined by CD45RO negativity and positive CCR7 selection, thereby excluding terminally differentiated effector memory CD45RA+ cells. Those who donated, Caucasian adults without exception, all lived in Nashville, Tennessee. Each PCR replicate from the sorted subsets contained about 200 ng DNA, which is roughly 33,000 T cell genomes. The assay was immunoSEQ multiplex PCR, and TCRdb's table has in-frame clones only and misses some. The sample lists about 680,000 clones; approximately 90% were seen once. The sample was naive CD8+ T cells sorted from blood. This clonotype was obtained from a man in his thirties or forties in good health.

CDR3 protein: CASSQGGTGFYEQYF. In DNA, the CDR3 is TGCGCCAGCAGCCAAGGTGGGACTGGCTTCTACGAGCAGTACTTC. The chain couples TRBV4-1 to TRBJ2-7; D possibly corresponds to TRBD2 (6 bases). Germline V gene sequence: CDR1 MGHRA, CDR2 YSYEKL. Trimming left V 1 base short and J 3 bases short, with 13 bases between. This CDR3 is 15 amino acids long.